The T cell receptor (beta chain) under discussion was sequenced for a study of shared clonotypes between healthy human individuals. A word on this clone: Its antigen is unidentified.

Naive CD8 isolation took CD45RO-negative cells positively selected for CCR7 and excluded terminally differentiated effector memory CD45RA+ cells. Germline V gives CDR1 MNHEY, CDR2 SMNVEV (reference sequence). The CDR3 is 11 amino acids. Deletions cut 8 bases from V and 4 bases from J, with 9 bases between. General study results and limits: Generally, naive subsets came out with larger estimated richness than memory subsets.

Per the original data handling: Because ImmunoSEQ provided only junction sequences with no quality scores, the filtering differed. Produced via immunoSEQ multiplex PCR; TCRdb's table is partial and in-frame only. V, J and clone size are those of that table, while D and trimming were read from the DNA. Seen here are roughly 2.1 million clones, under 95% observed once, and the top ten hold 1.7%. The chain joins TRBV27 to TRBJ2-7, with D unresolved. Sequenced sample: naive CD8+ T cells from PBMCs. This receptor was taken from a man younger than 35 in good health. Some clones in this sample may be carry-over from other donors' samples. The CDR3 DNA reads TGTGCCAGCGGCATTTATTACGAGCAGTACTTC. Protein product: CASGIYYEQYF.